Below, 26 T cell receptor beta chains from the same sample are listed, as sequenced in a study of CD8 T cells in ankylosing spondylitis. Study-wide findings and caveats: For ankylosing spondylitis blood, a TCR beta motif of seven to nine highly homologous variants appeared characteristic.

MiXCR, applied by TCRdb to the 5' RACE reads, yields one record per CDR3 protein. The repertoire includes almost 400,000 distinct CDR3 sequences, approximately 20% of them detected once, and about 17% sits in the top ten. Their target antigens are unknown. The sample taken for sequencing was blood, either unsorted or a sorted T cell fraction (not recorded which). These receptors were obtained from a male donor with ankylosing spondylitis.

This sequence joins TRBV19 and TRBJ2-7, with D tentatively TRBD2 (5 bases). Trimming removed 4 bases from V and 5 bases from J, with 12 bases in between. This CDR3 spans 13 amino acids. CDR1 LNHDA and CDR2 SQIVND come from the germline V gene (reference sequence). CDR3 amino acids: CASSKPGVHEQYF. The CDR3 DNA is TGTGCCAGTAGTAAACCCGGGGTCCACGAGCAGTACTTC. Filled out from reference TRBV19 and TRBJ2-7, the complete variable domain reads DGGITQSPKYLFRKEGQNVTLSCEQNLNHDAMYWYRQDPGQGLRLIYYSQIVNDFQKGDIAEGYSVSREKKESFPLTVTSAQKNPTAFYLCASSKPGVHEQYFGPGTRLTVT.

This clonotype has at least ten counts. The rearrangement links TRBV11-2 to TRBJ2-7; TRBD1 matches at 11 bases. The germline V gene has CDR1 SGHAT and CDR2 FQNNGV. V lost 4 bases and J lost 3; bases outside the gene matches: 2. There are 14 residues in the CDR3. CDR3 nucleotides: TGTGCCAGCAGCTCCGGGACAGGGGGCTACGAGCAGTACTTC. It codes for CASSSGTGGYEQYF.

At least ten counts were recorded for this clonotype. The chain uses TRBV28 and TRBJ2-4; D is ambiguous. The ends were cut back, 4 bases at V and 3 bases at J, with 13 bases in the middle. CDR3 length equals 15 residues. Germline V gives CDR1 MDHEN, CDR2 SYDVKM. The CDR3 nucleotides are TGTGCCAGCAGTTACCAAGGGATGGGCAAAAACATTCAGTACTTC. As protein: CASSYQGMGKNIQYF.

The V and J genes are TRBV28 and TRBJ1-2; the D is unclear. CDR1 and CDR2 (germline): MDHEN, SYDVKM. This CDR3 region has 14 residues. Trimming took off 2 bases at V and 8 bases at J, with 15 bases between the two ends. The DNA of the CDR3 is TGTGCCAGCAGTTTAGGCAGGACGGGATGGGGCTACACCTTC. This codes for CASSLGRTGWGYTF.

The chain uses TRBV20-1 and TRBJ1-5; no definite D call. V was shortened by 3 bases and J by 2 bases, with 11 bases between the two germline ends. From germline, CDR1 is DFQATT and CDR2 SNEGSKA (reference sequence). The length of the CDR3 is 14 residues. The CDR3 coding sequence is TGCAGTGCTAGTAGTAGATCGGGCAATCAGCCCCAGCATTTT. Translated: CSASSRSGNQPQHF.

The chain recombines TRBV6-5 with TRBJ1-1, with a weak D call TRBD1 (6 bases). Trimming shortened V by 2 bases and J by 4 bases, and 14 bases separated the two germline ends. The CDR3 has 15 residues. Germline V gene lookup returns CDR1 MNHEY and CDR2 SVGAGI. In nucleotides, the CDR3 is TGTGCCAGCAGTTACGACCCGGGGGCCGCCACTGAAGCTTTCTTT. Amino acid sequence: CASSYDPGAATEAFF.

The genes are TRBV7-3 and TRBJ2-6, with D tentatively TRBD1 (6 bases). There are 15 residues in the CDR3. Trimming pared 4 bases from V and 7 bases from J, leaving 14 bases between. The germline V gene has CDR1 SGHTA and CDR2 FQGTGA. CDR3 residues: CASSSRQAGANVLTF. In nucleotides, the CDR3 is TGTGCCAGCAGCTCCCGACAGGCCGGTGCCAACGTCCTGACTTTC.

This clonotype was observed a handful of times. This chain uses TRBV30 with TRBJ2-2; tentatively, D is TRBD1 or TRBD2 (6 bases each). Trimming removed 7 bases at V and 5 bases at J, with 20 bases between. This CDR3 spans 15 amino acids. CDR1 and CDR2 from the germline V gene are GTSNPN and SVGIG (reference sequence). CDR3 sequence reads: CASRRGTFETGELFF. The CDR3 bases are TGTGCCTCCCGGAGGGGGACATTCGAAACCGGGGAGCTGTTTTTT.

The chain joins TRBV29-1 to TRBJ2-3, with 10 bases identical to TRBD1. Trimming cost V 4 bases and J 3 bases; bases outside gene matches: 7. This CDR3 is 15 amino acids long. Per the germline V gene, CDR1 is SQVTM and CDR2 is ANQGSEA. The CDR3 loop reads CSVAGQGIVTDTQYF. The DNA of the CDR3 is TGCAGCGTTGCGGGACAGGGGATTGTAACAGATACGCAGTATTTT.

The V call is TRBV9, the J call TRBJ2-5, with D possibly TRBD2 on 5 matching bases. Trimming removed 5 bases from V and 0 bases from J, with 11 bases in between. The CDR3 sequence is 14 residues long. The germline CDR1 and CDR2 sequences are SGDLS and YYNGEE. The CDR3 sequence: CASRPTRYQETQYF. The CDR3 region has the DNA TGTGCCAGCAGACCTACTAGATACCAAGAGACCCAGTACTTC.

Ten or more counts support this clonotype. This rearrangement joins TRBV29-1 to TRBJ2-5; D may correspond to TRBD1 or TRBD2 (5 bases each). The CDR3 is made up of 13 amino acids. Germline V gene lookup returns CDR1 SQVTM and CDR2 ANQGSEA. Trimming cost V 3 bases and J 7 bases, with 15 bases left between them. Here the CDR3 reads CSVDHGAQGTQYF. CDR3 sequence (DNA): TGCAGCGTTGATCACGGGGCCCAGGGGACCCAGTACTTC.

The CDR3 nucleotides are TGTGCCACCTTAAAGCGGGAGGCTAGCACCGGGGAGCTGTTTTTT. Amino acids: CATLKREASTGELFF. The chain employs TRBV6-1 and TRBJ2-2, with 9 bases that match TRBD2. J gave up 4 bases and V 10 bases, and 10 bases lay outside the gene matches. Looked up from germline, CDR1 is MNHNS and CDR2 is SASEGT. CDR3 length equals 15 residues.

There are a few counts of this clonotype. CDR3 coding DNA: TGCAGTGCTGCCCCCCGACTAGCGGGAGGGCTAGGGAGTCAGTACTTC. It yields the protein CSAAPRLAGGLGSQYF. The gene calls are TRBV20-1 and TRBJ2-4; TRBD2 matches 14 bases. The CDR3 sequence is 16 residues long. V lost 5 bases to trimming and J lost 12 bases; unmatched junction nucleotides: 15. Germline lookup yields CDR1 DFQATT and CDR2 SNEGSKA (reference sequence).

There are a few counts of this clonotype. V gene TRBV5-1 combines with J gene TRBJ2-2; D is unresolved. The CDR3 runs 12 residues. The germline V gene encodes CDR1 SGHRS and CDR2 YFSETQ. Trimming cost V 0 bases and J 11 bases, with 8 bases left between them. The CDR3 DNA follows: TGCGCCAGCAGCTTGGGAGGATCCGAGCTGTTTTTT. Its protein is CASSLGGSELFF. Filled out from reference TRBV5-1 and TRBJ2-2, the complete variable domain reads KAGVTQTPRYLIKTRGQQVTLSCSPISGHRSVSWYQQTPGQGLQFLFEYFSETQRNKGNFPGRFSGRQFSNSRSEMNVSTLELGDSALYLCASSLGGSELFFGEGSRLTVL.

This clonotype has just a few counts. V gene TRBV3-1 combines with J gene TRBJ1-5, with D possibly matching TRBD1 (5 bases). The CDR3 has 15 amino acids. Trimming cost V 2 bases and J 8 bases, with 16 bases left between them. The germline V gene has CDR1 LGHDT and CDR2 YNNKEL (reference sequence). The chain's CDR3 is CASSQSRGVREPQHF. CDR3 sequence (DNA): TGTGCCAGCAGCCAAAGCCGGGGGGTTAGGGAGCCCCAGCATTTT.

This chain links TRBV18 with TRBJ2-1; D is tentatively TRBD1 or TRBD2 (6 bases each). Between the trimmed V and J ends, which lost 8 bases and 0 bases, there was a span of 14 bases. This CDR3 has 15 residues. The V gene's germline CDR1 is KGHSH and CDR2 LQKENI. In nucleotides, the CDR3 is TGTGCCAGCGCGGACTACAGGGTCTCCTACAATGAGCAGTTCTTC. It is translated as CASADYRVSYNEQFF.

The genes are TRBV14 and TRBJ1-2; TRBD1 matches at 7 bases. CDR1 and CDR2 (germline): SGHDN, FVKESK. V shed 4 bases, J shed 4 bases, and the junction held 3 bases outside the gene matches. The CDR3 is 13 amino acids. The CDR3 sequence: CASSRQGIYGYTF. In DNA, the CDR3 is TGTGCCAGCAGCCGACAGGGAATCTATGGCTACACCTTC.

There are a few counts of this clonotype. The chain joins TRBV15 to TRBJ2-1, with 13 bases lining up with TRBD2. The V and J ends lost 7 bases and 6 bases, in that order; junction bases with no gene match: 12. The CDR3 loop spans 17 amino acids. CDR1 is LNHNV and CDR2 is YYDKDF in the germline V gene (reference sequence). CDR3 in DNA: TGTGCCACCAAATTATCCGGACTAGCGGGAGTGGGCAATGAGCAGTTCTTC. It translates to CATKLSGLAGVGNEQFF.

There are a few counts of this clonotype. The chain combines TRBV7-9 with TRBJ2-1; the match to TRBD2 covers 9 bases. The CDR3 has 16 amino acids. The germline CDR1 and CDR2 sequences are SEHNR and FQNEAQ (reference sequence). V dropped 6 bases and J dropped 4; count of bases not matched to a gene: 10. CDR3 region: CASSFWASGNYNEQFF. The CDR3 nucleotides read TGTGCCAGCAGTTTCTGGGCTAGCGGGAATTACAATGAGCAGTTCTTC.

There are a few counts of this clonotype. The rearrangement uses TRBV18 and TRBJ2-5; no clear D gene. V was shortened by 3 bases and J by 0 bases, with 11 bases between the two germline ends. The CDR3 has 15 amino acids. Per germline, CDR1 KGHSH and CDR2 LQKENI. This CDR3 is CASSPNRGDQETQYF. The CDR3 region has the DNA TGTGCCAGCTCACCCAACCGTGGGGACCAAGAGACCCAGTACTTC.

CDR3 DNA sequence: TGTGCCAGCAGTGTACGGGGAAGCTCCTACAATGAGCAGTTCTTC. Encoded protein: CASSVRGSSYNEQFF. The rearrangement uses TRBV25-1 and TRBJ2-1, with a weak D call TRBD2 (5 bases). Per the germline V gene, CDR1 is MGHDK and CDR2 is SYGVNS. Trimming pared 4 bases from V and 0 bases from J, leaving 10 bases between. There are 15 residues in the CDR3.

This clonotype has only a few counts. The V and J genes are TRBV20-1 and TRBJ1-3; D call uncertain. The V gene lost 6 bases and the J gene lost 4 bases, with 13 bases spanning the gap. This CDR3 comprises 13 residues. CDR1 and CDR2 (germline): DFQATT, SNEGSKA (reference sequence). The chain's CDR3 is CSALHGIGNTIYF. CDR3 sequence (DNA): TGCAGTGCCCTGCACGGGATCGGAAACACCATATATTTT.

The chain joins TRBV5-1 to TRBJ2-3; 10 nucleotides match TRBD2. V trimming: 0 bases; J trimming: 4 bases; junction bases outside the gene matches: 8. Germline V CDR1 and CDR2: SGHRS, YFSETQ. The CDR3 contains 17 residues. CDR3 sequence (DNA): TGCGCCAGCAGCTTGGCCCCTCTAGCGGGAGTTTCAGATACGCAGTATTTT. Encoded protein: CASSLAPLAGVSDTQYF. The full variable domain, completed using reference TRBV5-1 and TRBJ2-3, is KAGVTQTPRYLIKTRGQQVTLSCSPISGHRSVSWYQQTPGQGLQFLFEYFSETQRNKGNFPGRFSGRQFSNSRSEMNVSTLELGDSALYLCASSLAPLAGVSDTQYFGPGTRLTVL.

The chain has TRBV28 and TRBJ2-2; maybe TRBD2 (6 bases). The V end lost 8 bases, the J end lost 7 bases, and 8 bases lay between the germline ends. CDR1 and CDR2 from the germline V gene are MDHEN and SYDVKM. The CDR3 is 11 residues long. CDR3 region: CASGGFGELFF. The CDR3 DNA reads TGTGCCAGCGGGGGGTTCGGGGAGCTGTTTTTT.

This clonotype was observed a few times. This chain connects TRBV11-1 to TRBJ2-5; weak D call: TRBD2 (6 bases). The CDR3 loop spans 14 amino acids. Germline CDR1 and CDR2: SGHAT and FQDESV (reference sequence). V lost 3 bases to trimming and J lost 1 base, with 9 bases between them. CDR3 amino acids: CASSFRGIQETQYF. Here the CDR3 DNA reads TGTGCCAGCAGCTTTCGGGGGATCCAAGAGACCCAGTACTTC.

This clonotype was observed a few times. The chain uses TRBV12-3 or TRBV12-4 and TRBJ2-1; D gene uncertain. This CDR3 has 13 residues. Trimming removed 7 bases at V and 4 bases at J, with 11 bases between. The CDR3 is CASNHGPYNEQFF. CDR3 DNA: TGTGCCAGCAACCACGGGCCTTACAATGAGCAGTTCTTC.